Following are 29 T cell receptor beta chains from one sample sequenced in a study of T-cell reconstitution after alpha-beta-depleted transplantation in children. Unique molecular identifiers were used in preparing the TCRbeta library. TCRdb independently ran MiXCR on the PCR reads; one entry per CDR3 protein. Of roughly 250,000 distinct CDR3 sequences listed, roughly 8.2% were seen once; the top ten hold 5% to 8%. The sequencing here drew on PBMCs, mostly from graft donor cells, taken 180 days after TCRalphabeta/CD19-depleted stem cell transplant. The source of these receptors is a male patient younger than 18 who had a stem cell transplant for acute lymphoblastic leukemia, so the T cells may come from the graft donor.

The rearrangement joins TRBV18 to TRBJ2-3, with D perhaps being TRBD1 or TRBD2 (5 bases each). The CDR3 is 14 residues long. Germline assignment: CDR1 KGHSH and CDR2 LQKENI. V dropped 6 bases and J dropped 10 bases, with 20 bases sitting between them. The CDR3 region is CASSPGTSGWAQYF. Written as DNA, the CDR3 is TGTGCCAGCTCCCCCGGGACGTCTGGATGGGCGCAGTATTTT.

This clonotype occurred many times. The J gene is TRBJ1-2, the V gene TRBV5-6; the D is unclear. There are 12 residues in the CDR3. Trimming pared 4 bases from V and 6 bases from J, leaving 10 bases between. CDR1 and CDR2 from the germline V gene are SGHDT and YYEEEE. The CDR3 is CASSVGTNGYTF. CDR3 in DNA: TGTGCCAGCAGCGTGGGAACGAATGGCTACACCTTC.

This clonotype turned up a few times. Here the CDR3 DNA reads TGTGCCACCAGTGATTTAGACGAGCAGTACTTC. This translates into CATSDLDEQYF. The chain carries TRBV24-1 and TRBJ2-7; D is unclear. Germline CDR1 and CDR2: KGHDR and SFDVKD. The V end lost 1 base, the J end lost 5 bases, and 2 bases lay between the germline ends. The CDR3 covers 11 residues.

This clonotype was seen at least ten times. The V and J genes are TRBV20-1 and TRBJ2-6, with 7 bases that match TRBD1. This CDR3 spans 16 amino acids. V shed 5 bases, J shed 1 base, and the junction held 8 bases outside the gene matches. Germline V lookup: CDR1 DFQATT, CDR2 SNEGSKA (reference sequence). CDR3: CSAQTGWRSGANVLTF. In DNA form, the CDR3 reads TGCAGTGCTCAGACAGGGTGGAGATCTGGGGCCAACGTCCTGACTTTC.

The chain is built from TRBV7-9 and TRBJ2-3; 9 bases agree with TRBD2. Germline V gene sequence: CDR1 SEHNR, CDR2 FQNEAQ (reference sequence). The CDR3 spans 17 residues. Trimming at V came to 3 bases and at J to 2 bases, leaving 9 bases not matched to a gene. CDR3 nucleotides: TGTGCCAGCAGCTTCCCCTCGGCTAGCGGGAACACAGATACGCAGTATTTT. Protein sequence: CASSFPSASGNTDTQYF.

This clonotype has ten or more counts. The J gene is TRBJ2-3, the V gene TRBV6-1; TRBD2 matches at 8 bases. V lost 5 bases, J lost 0 bases, and 7 bases stayed unmatched. CDR3 length: 16 amino acids. Germline V lookup: CDR1 MNHNS, CDR2 SASEGT. The CDR3 protein is CASSLSGTSSTDTQYF. DNA for the CDR3: TGTGCCAGCAGTCTTAGCGGGACAAGTAGCACAGATACGCAGTATTTT.

The sample holds many counts of this clonotype. The V and J genes are TRBV12-3 or TRBV12-4 and TRBJ1-1; no clear D gene. Deletions cut 1 base from V and 7 bases from J, with 4 bases between. This CDR3 region has 11 residues. For the CDR3, the DNA is TGTGCCAGCAGTTTAGGGGGTGAAGCTTTCTTT. Translation gives CASSLGGEAFF.

This clonotype was found many times. The chain uses TRBV12-3 or TRBV12-4 and TRBJ1-2; possible D gene TRBD1, 6 bases. V lost 5 bases and J 4 bases, leaving 14 bases between the germline ends. CDR3 size: 14 residues. CDR3 sequence: CASSRTAELYGYTF. The CDR3 coding sequence is TGTGCCAGCAGTAGGACAGCCGAGCTCTATGGCTACACCTTC.

The CDR3 protein is CAISQTREVSPLHF. DNA for the CDR3: TGTGCCATCAGCCAGACCCGGGAGGTATCACCCCTCCACTTT. V gene TRBV10-3 combines with J gene TRBJ1-6; D uncertain. The CDR3 length is 14 residues. V dropped 6 bases and J dropped 10 bases, with 16 bases sitting between them. Germline-derived CDR1 and CDR2 are ENHRY and SYGVKD.

This clonotype was found many times. V gene TRBV5-1 combines with J gene TRBJ2-5, with TRBD2 identical over 9 bases. This CDR3 contains 14 residues. Per the germline V gene, CDR1 is SGHRS and CDR2 is YFSETQ. Unmatched junction bases numbered 5, after V lost 5 bases and J lost 3 bases. The CDR3 region is CASRPGLAEETQYF. In nucleotides, the CDR3 is TGCGCCAGCAGGCCGGGACTAGCAGAAGAGACCCAGTACTTC.

This clonotype has at least ten counts. V and J are TRBV7-2 and TRBJ1-5; D is unclear. The V end was cut by 1 base, the J end by 6 bases, with 7 bases between. CDR1 is SGHTA, CDR2 FQGNSA, per germline. The CDR3 is 13 residues long. CDR3 region: CASSLELGQPQHF. The CDR3, as DNA: TGTGCCAGCAGCTTAGAATTAGGTCAGCCCCAGCATTTT.

This clonotype was recorded at least ten times. The J gene is TRBJ2-1, the V gene TRBV21-1; the table's D call of TRBD2 was not tested on the DNA. TRBV21-1 is a pseudogene locus. The CDR3 loop spans 20 amino acids. CDR3 residues: CASSKLIIGPLERGFNEQFF. CDR3 nucleotides: TGTGCCAGCAGCAAATTGATAATCGGGCCTTTAGAGCGGGGGTTTAATGAGCAGTTCTTC.

This clonotype was seen ten or more times. The rearrangement uses TRBV7-9 and TRBJ2-1; D tentatively reads TRBD1 or TRBD2 (6 bases each). V lost 3 bases and J 5 bases, leaving 8 bases between the germline ends. This CDR3 has 13 amino acids. Germline CDR1 and CDR2: SEHNR and FQNEAQ (reference sequence). CDR3 in DNA: TGTGCCAGCAGCTTTAGGGGGGACAATGAGCAGTTCTTC. Its translation: CASSFRGDNEQFF.

This clonotype was counted at least ten times. The genes are TRBV7-8 and TRBJ2-1; D unclear. This CDR3 has 13 residues. Deletions cut 5 bases from V and 10 bases from J, with 15 bases between. CDR1 is SGHVS and CDR2 is FQNEAQ in the germline V gene. The chain's CDR3 is CASSLLGSREQFF. In DNA, the CDR3 is TGTGCCAGCAGCCTGCTAGGGTCTAGGGAGCAGTTCTTC.

The sample holds many counts of this clonotype. This rearrangement joins TRBV18 to TRBJ2-3; no clear D gene. CDR1 KGHSH and CDR2 LQKENI come from the germline V gene. The V and J ends lost 3 bases and 4 bases respectively, with 8 bases between them. There are 13 residues in the CDR3. The CDR3 spells CASSPVGPDTQYF. The CDR3 DNA follows: TGTGCCAGCTCACCGGTCGGCCCAGATACGCAGTATTTT.

This clonotype was seen at least ten times. The rearrangement links TRBV28 to TRBJ1-5, with 9 nucleotides matching TRBD1. From germline, CDR1 is MDHEN and CDR2 SYDVKM. V was pared by 5 bases and J by 5 bases, with 10 bases of the junction left unmatched. The CDR3 spans 16 residues. CDR3: CASSPRQGVGDQPQHF. Here the CDR3 DNA reads TGTGCCAGCAGTCCCCGACAGGGGGTGGGGGATCAGCCCCAGCATTTT.

This clonotype was observed many times. The chain recombines TRBV6-1 with TRBJ1-1; D unclear. The CDR3 loop spans 15 amino acids. V lost 7 bases to trimming and J lost 0 bases, with 15 bases between them. The germline CDR1 and CDR2 sequences are MNHNS and SASEGT. Here the CDR3 DNA reads TGTGCCAGCAACCTCAACCCCCAAGTGAACACTGAAGCTTTCTTT. It specifies CASNLNPQVNTEAFF.

This clonotype was observed at least ten times. This rearrangement joins TRBV15 to TRBJ2-5; 8 nucleotides agree with TRBD1. Germline CDR1 and CDR2: LNHNV and YYDKDF (reference sequence). The CDR3 has 12 residues. With V trimmed by 5 bases and J by 6 bases, 2 bases remained unmatched. CDR3 coding DNA: TGTGCCACCAGCGGACAGGGACAGACCCAGTACTTC. Translated: CATSGQGQTQYF.

This clonotype was recorded at least ten times. The chain has TRBV7-2 and TRBJ1-5, with 7 bases matching TRBD1. Germline V gene data show CDR1 as SGHTA and CDR2 as FQGNSA. This CDR3 is 15 amino acids long. Trimming at V came to 4 bases and at J to 4 bases, leaving 7 bases not matched to a gene. CDR3 residues: CASSSQGGLNQPQHF. Written as DNA, the CDR3 is TGTGCCAGCAGCTCACAAGGGGGCCTAAATCAGCCCCAGCATTTT.

This clonotype was observed a handful of times. The chain uses TRBV7-9 and TRBJ1-2; TRBD1 agrees at 7 bases. CDR1 and CDR2 (germline): SEHNR, FQNEAQ (reference sequence). The CDR3 spans 15 residues. V trimming: 5 bases; J trimming: 4 bases; junction bases outside the gene matches: 10. The CDR3 region is CASSPRDSVLYGYTF. The CDR3 nucleotides read TGTGCCAGCAGCCCCCGGGACAGTGTGCTCTATGGCTACACCTTC.

This clonotype appeared many times. In DNA, the CDR3 is TGTGCCAGCAGTTTAGCGCAGCAGTATGGCTACACCTTC. It codes for CASSLAQQYGYTF. The rearrangement uses TRBV28 and TRBJ1-2; D not certain. With 2 bases removed from V and 5 bases from J, the gap between germline ends came to 9 bases. Germline V CDR1 and CDR2: MDHEN, SYDVKM. The CDR3 extends over 13 amino acids.

This clonotype was counted many times. The genes are TRBV20-1 and TRBJ2-3, with 11 bases aligning to TRBD2. Germline CDR1 reads DFQATT; CDR2 reads SNEGSKA (reference sequence). CDR3 length: 15 amino acids. The trim removed 3 bases at V and 5 bases at J, leaving 7 bases unmatched. CDR3 bases: TGCAGTGCTAGGGGACTAGCGGTGGGGGAAGATACGCAGTATTTT. Translating gives CSARGLAVGEDTQYF.

This clonotype was counted at least ten times. One end of the junction is discordant with germline, which a read error may explain. The chain carries TRBV5-1 and TRBJ1-2; 8 bases align to TRBD1. CDR1 and CDR2 from the germline V gene are SGHRS and YFSETQ. The CDR3 has 12 amino acids. The CDR3 protein is CASSLDQGARAF. CDR3 DNA sequence: TGCGCCAGCAGCTTGGATCAGGGGGCAAGGGCCTTC.

This clonotype appeared many times. This chain connects TRBV11-2 to TRBJ2-7; no firm D call. Trimming shortened V by 8 bases and J by 0 bases, and 11 bases separated the two germline ends. Germline CDR1 is SGHAT and CDR2 is FQNNGV. The CDR3 is made up of 13 amino acids. This chain's CDR3 is CASGSFYSYEQYF. The CDR3 DNA reads as TGTGCCAGCGGCTCCTTTTACTCCTACGAGCAGTACTTC.

This clonotype was seen repeatedly, ten times or more. As DNA, the CDR3 is TGCGCCAGCAGCTTGAACGGCCACTCTGGAAACACCATATATTTT. Encoded protein: CASSLNGHSGNTIYF. V is TRBV5-1 and J is TRBJ1-3; unclear D gene. The CDR3 is 15 residues long. V shed 1 base and J shed 0 bases, with 8 bases lying between them. Per germline, CDR1 SGHRS and CDR2 YFSETQ. The whole variable domain, remainder taken from reference TRBV5-1 and TRBJ1-3, is KAGVTQTPRYLIKTRGQQVTLSCSPISGHRSVSWYQQTPGQGLQFLFEYFSETQRNKGNFPGRFSGRQFSNSRSEMNVSTLELGDSALYLCASSLNGHSGNTIYFGEGSWLTVV.

In its sample, this clonotype was seen many times. J is TRBJ1-5 and V is TRBV12-3 or TRBV12-4; D is perhaps TRBD1 (5 bases). The CDR3 is made up of 14 amino acids. Trimming took 4 bases from V and 3 from J, leaving 10 bases between them. CDR3: CASSSRASNQPQHF. CDR3 sequence (DNA): TGTGCCAGCAGTTCCAGGGCTTCCAATCAGCCCCAGCATTTT.

This clonotype occurred many times. The rearrangement uses TRBV5-1 and TRBJ2-1; 8 bases line up with TRBD1. The CDR3 is 16 residues long. V shed 4 bases, J shed 7 bases, and the junction held 13 bases outside the gene matches. The germline gives CDR1 SGHRS, CDR2 YFSETQ. The CDR3 region is CASSLGQGVIRNEQFF. CDR3 DNA sequence: TGCGCCAGCAGCCTTGGACAGGGAGTTATTCGGAATGAGCAGTTCTTC. Filled out from reference TRBV5-1 and TRBJ2-1, the complete variable domain reads KAGVTQTPRYLIKTRGQQVTLSCSPISGHRSVSWYQQTPGQGLQFLFEYFSETQRNKGNFPGRFSGRQFSNSRSEMNVSTLELGDSALYLCASSLGQGVIRNEQFFGPGTRLTVL.

This clonotype was recorded many times. The V gene is TRBV29-1, the J gene TRBJ2-1, with 7 bases fitting TRBD1. This CDR3 comprises 11 residues. The J segment lost 8 bases and the V segment lost 6 bases, leaving 4 bases of the junction unmatched. Germline CDR1 is SQVTM and CDR2 is ANQGSEA. The CDR3 region is CSVEQGHEQFF. Written as DNA, the CDR3 is TGCAGCGTCGAACAGGGGCATGAGCAGTTCTTC.

This clonotype was recorded at least ten times. This chain links TRBV9 with TRBJ2-2; no firm D call. CDR3 length: 13 residues. The V gene's germline CDR1 is SGDLS and CDR2 YYNGEE. Trimming took 0 bases from V and 4 from J, leaving 4 bases between them. The CDR3 reads CASSVAATGELFF. The CDR3 DNA follows: TGTGCCAGCAGCGTAGCGGCCACCGGGGAGCTGTTTTTT.